The present T cell receptor beta chain was sequenced within a study of blood T cell repertoires in COVID-19. Study details: Researchers got acute and convalescent COVID-19 samples from the United States, Italy and Spain. Sources were T cells, B-cell-depleted T cells, or PBMCs; the material itself was cDNA or gDNA.

Authors' processing steps: How many nucleated cells were present was estimated from reference gene primer amplification. Method: immunoSEQ multiplex PCR; TCRdb's copy keeps in-frame clones and lacks some. That table is the source of V, J and clone size, and D and trimming were worked out from the DNA. The sample yields roughly 120,000 clones, about 80% seen once. Per germline, CDR1 SGHTA and CDR2 FQGNSA. Trimming stripped 5 bases from V and 15 bases from J, with 19 bases between. The length of the CDR3 is 13 residues. The chain uses TRBV7-2 and TRBJ1-4; weak D call: TRBD1 (5 bases). The receptor comes from a middle-aged woman with acute or convalescent COVID-19. The sequenced material came from peripheral blood. CDR3 coding DNA: TGTGCCAGCAGCCCCAGCGGGGACGGCGGGGTGTTTTTT. This sequence encodes CASSPSGDGGVFF.